This T cell receptor (beta chain) was profiled in a study of T cell responses to AZD1222 COVID-19 vaccine. TCRdb keeps only in-frame clones here, not all; method: immunoSEQ multiplex PCR. The sample yields about 150,000 clones, roughly nine tenths seen once. This clone occurred a few times. The antigen remains undetermined. Whole-study results and caveats: Recipients of two AZD1222 doses showed rising Spike-specific TCR breadth and depth.

There are 14 residues in the CDR3. Germline V CDR1 and CDR2: LNHDA, SQIVND (reference sequence). V lost 6 bases, J lost 0 bases, and 9 bases lay in between. This TCR was recovered from an adult who received the AZD1222 COVID-19 vaccine. The input for sequencing was peripheral blood, taken 28 days after the second AZD1222 dose. The chain recombines TRBV19 with TRBJ1-3; D unclear. CDR3 loop: CASSTFSSGNTIYF. The CDR3 DNA reads as TGTGCCAGTAGCACTTTTAGCTCTGGAAACACCATATATTTT.